Following are 14 T cell receptor beta chains from one sample sequenced in a study of blood T cell repertoires in COVID-19. TCRdb keeps only in-frame clones here, not all; method: immunoSEQ multiplex PCR. The sample includes around 230,000 clones, nearly 90% of them seen just once. Sample: PBMCs or T cells enriched from blood (not recorded which). The receptor set was obtained from a woman in her 30s with acute COVID-19.

The rearrangement uses TRBV2 and TRBJ1-5; perhaps TRBD1 as D (6 bases). The V gene's germline CDR1 is SNHLY and CDR2 FYNNEI. The germline V and J ends were trimmed by 0 bases and 9 bases, with 12 bases remaining between them. This CDR3 region has 14 residues. CDR3 protein: CASSEATGSGPQHF. The CDR3 DNA reads as TGTGCCAGCAGTGAAGCGACAGGATCGGGGCCCCAGCATTTT.

This chain joins TRBV2 and TRBJ1-2; no clear D gene. V was cut by 4 bases and J by 7 bases, with 16 bases left in between. The CDR3 has 14 amino acids. The germline CDR1 and CDR2 sequences are SNHLY and FYNNEI. CDR3 region: CASSVGWSSGGYTF. DNA of the CDR3: TGTGCCAGCAGTGTCGGTTGGTCCTCGGGTGGCTACACCTTC.

This rearrangement joins TRBV4-3 to TRBJ2-3, with 12 bases lining up with TRBD2. The CDR3 spans 16 residues. J was trimmed by 2 bases and V by 2 bases; bases with no gene match: 2. CDR1 and CDR2 (germline): LGHNA, YSLEER. The chain's CDR3 is CASSQRLAGDTDTQYF. The CDR3 DNA reads TGCGCCAGCAGCCAACGACTAGCGGGGGACACAGATACGCAGTATTTT.

This clone was seen only a few times. The DNA for the CDR3 is TGTGCCAGCTCACCCGGGACAGGGTACTACGAGCAGTACTTC. Protein sequence: CASSPGTGYYEQYF. The chain combines TRBV18 with TRBJ2-7; 9 positions match TRBD1. CDR1 and CDR2 from the germline V gene are KGHSH and LQKENI. The CDR3 loop spans 14 amino acids. V was clipped by 3 bases and J by 3 bases; unmatched bases: 3.

The rearrangement links TRBV2 to TRBJ1-1, with 7 bases lining up with TRBD1. The germline V gene encodes CDR1 SNHLY and CDR2 FYNNEI. The length of the CDR3 is 12 residues. V was pared by 3 bases and J by 7 bases, with 2 bases of the junction left unmatched. CDR3 loop: CASSDNRGEAFF. The CDR3 bases are TGTGCCAGCAGTGATAACAGGGGTGAAGCTTTCTTT.

The V and J genes are TRBV9 and TRBJ2-3, with 9 bases matching TRBD1. This CDR3 comprises 15 residues. V dropped 3 bases and J dropped 6; count of bases not matched to a gene: 8. The germline CDR1 and CDR2 sequences are SGDLS and YYNGEE. The CDR3 DNA sequence: TGTGCCAGCAGCGAACAGGGGGCCCCCTCGGATACGCAGTATTTT. This gives the protein CASSEQGAPSDTQYF.

The genes are TRBV7-6 and TRBJ2-3; 7 bases line up with TRBD2. The CDR3 consists of 15 residues. Per the germline V gene, CDR1 is SGHVS and CDR2 is FNYEAQ. Trimming cost V 6 bases and J 4 bases; bases outside gene matches: 10. CDR3 bases: TGTGCCAGCAGTCCATCGGGGGGTAACTCAGATACGCAGTATTTT. It encodes CASSPSGGNSDTQYF.

The gene calls are TRBV28 and TRBJ1-5, with 7 bases lining up with TRBD1. J lost 3 bases, V lost 3 bases, and 5 bases had no gene match. Germline lookup yields CDR1 MDHEN and CDR2 SYDVKM. The CDR3 extends over 15 amino acids. CDR3: CASSFLRGANQPQHF. In DNA, the CDR3 is TGTGCCAGCAGTTTTCTCAGGGGGGCCAATCAGCCCCAGCATTTT.

The genes are TRBV5-4 and TRBJ2-1; 9 nucleotides agree with TRBD2. Looked up from germline, CDR1 is SGHNT and CDR2 is YYREEE (reference sequence). V was clipped by 3 bases and J by 0 bases; unmatched bases: 10. There are 18 residues in the CDR3. The CDR3 loop is CASSSPASGVGSYNEQFF. The CDR3 coding sequence is TGTGCCAGCAGCTCTCCGGCTAGCGGGGTAGGCTCCTACAATGAGCAGTTCTTC.

This clone is a singleton in its sample. V is TRBV7-6 and J is TRBJ2-7; the D gene is possibly TRBD2 (6 bases). V was shortened by 5 bases and J by 3 bases, with 11 bases between the two germline ends. The CDR3 runs to 13 residues. Germline CDR1 reads SGHVS; CDR2 reads FNYEAQ. This CDR3 is CASSAGLLYEQYF. The CDR3 region has the DNA TGTGCCAGCAGCGCGGGACTTCTCTACGAGCAGTACTTC.

This rearrangement joins TRBV9 to TRBJ2-5, with 10 positions matching TRBD2. The CDR3 has 18 residues. The V segment lost 3 bases and the J segment 5 bases; nucleotides outside the gene matches: 16. The germline V gene has CDR1 SGDLS and CDR2 YYNGEE. The CDR3 sequence: CASSAVGVAGGGMETQYF. DNA of the CDR3: TGTGCCAGCAGCGCTGTGGGAGTAGCGGGGGGCGGTATGGAGACCCAGTACTTC.

CDR3 loop: CASSVGQGRGMNTEAFF. The CDR3 DNA is TGTGCCAGCAGCGTAGGGCAGGGGCGAGGCATGAACACTGAAGCTTTCTTT. V and J are TRBV9 and TRBJ1-1, with a tentative D call TRBD1 (6 bases). Trimming stripped 0 bases from V and 0 bases from J, with 15 bases between. Germline lookup yields CDR1 SGDLS and CDR2 YYNGEE. The CDR3 sequence is 17 residues long.

The chain combines TRBV15 with TRBJ1-1; 7 nucleotides line up with TRBD1. This CDR3 region has 17 residues. CDR1 is LNHNV and CDR2 is YYDKDF in the germline V gene (reference sequence). The J segment lost 1 base and the V segment lost 0 bases, leaving 8 bases of the junction unmatched. DNA for the CDR3: TGTGCCACCAGCAGAGATTTTGAGGGGGCAAGGAACACTGAAGCTTTCTTT. Residues: CATSRDFEGARNTEAFF.

This sequence joins TRBV24-1 and TRBJ2-1, with 11 positions matching TRBD2. CDR1 is KGHDR and CDR2 is SFDVKD in the germline V gene. The V and J ends lost 2 bases and 10 bases, in that order; junction bases with no gene match: 0. This CDR3 spans 13 amino acids. DNA of the CDR3: TGTGCCACCAGTGATTGGACTAGCGGGGAGCAGTTCTTC. The encoded protein is CATSDWTSGEQFF.